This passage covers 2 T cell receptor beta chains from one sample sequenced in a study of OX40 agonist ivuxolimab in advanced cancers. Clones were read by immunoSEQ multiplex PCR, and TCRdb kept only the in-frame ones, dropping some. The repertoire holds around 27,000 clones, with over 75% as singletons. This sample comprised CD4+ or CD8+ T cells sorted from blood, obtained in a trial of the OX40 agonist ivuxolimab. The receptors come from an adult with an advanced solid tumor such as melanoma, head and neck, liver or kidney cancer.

The CDR3 reads CASSFISGGYEKLFF. The CDR3 DNA sequence: TGTGCCAGCAGTTTTATTAGCGGGGGTTATGAAAAACTGTTTTTT. V and J are TRBV6-6 and TRBJ1-4, with a weak D call TRBD1 (5 bases). Trimming removed 4 bases from V and 6 bases from J, with 15 bases in between. The germline gives CDR1 MNHNY, CDR2 SVGAGI (reference sequence). This CDR3 is built from 15 residues.

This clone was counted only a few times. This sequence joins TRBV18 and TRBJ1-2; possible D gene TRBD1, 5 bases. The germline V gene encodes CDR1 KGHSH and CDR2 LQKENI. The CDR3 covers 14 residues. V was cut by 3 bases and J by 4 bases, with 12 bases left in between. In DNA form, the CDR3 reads TGTGCCAGCTCACCCACTGCAGGGAGCTATGGCTACACCTTC. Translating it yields CASSPTAGSYGYTF.